Following are 3 T cell receptor beta chains from one sample sequenced in a study of cytomegalovirus exposure and HLA in healthy donors. The primer mix had 60 Vbeta and 13 Jbeta primers. Libraries were prepared by immunoSEQ multiplex PCR; TCRdb keeps only in-frame clonotypes and omits some of them. The sample consists of under 200,000 clones, over 60% of them appearing once. Sequencing was performed on PBMCs. The receptors originated from a girl between 10 and 17 years old in good health and CMV-seronegative.

The chain couples TRBV2 to TRBJ1-1; 11 bases line up with TRBD1. The CDR3 has 13 amino acids. The trim removed 6 bases at V and 10 bases at J, leaving 7 bases unmatched. Germline CDR1 and CDR2: SNHLY and FYNNEI. Written as DNA, the CDR3 is TGTGCCAGCAGCTATACCGGGACAGGGGGAGCTTTCTTT. This sequence encodes CASSYTGTGGAFF.

This chain uses TRBV5-1 with TRBJ1-2; 8 bases match TRBD1. Germline CDR1 is SGHRS and CDR2 is YFSETQ. The CDR3 runs to 14 residues. J gave up 8 bases and V 5 bases, and 11 bases lay outside the gene matches. The CDR3 spells CASRILQGGEGYTF. CDR3 coding DNA: TGCGCCAGCAGAATATTACAGGGGGGTGAAGGCTACACCTTC.

This chain links TRBV18 with TRBJ2-2; D is possibly TRBD1 (6 bases). This CDR3 is built from 13 residues. V lost 6 bases and J lost 5, with 10 bases in between. The germline V gene has CDR1 KGHSH and CDR2 LQKENI. The CDR3 loop is CASSQQGTGELFF. In DNA form, the CDR3 reads TGTGCCAGCTCGCAACAGGGTACCGGGGAGCTGTTTTTT.